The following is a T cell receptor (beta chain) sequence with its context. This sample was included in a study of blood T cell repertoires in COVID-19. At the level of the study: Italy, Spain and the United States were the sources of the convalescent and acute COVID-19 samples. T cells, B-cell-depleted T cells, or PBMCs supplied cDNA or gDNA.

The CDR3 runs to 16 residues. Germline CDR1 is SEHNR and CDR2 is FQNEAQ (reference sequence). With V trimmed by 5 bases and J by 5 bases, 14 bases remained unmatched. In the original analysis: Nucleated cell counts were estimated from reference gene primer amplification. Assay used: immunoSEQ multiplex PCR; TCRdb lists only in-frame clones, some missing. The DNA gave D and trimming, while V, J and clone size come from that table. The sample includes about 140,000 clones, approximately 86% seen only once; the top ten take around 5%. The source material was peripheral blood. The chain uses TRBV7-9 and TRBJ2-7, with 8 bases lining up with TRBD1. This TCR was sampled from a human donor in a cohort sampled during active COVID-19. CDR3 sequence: CASSPRRAGGLHEQYF. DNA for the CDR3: TGTGCCAGCAGCCCACGTCGGGCAGGGGGCCTCCACGAGCAGTACTTC.